This T cell receptor beta chain was found in a study of T cell repertoires in cytomegalovirus infection. On the study more broadly: A matching HLA type, together with CMV infection, was signaled by public TCR beta signatures. Broader study findings: Ex vivo, HLA-C-restricted CMV-specific TCR beta clonotypes prevailed over the rest of the response. Cumulative frequency of public TCR beta families picked out carriers of CMV plus the relevant HLA.

This clonotype was picked up a small number of times. Its antigen is not known. TCRdb processed the reads anew with MiXCR; each CDR3 protein has one entry. The sample holds under 200,000 distinct CDR3 sequences, 7.5% to 10% seen once. The germline CDR1 and CDR2 sequences are MNHEY and SVGEGT. This CDR3 is built from 15 residues. Trimming took off 0 bases at V and 6 bases at J, with 14 bases between the two ends. This sequence originates from a human donor in good health (CMV status not recorded). Some clones in this sample may be carry-over from other donors' samples. The sample consisted of PBMCs. The rearrangement joins TRBV6-2 or TRBV6-3 to TRBJ1-1; D not certain. Here the CDR3 DNA reads TGTGCCAGCAGTTACTCGATTTCGAGGTCGTCTGAAGCTTTCTTT. Its protein is CASSYSISRSSEAFF.